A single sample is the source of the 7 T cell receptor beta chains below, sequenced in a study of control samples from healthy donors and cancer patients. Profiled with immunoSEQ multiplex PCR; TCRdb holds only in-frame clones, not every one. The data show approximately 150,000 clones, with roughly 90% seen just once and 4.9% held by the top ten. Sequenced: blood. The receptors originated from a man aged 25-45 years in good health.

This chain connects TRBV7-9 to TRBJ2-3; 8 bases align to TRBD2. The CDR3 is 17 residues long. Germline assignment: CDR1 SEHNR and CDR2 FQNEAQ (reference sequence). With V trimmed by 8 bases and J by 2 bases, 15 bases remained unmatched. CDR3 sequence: CASAAGGTESYTDTQYF. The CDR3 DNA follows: TGTGCCAGCGCCGCGGGAGGAACGGAGAGCTACACAGATACGCAGTATTTT.

The CDR3 loop reads CASSLSGAGELFF. CDR3 nucleotides: TGCGCCAGCAGCTTGTCAGGGGCCGGGGAGCTGTTTTTT. The chain joins TRBV5-1 to TRBJ2-2, with TRBD1 as a possible D gene (6 bases). The V end lost 1 base, the J end lost 6 bases, and 7 bases lay between the germline ends. The V gene's germline CDR1 is SGHRS and CDR2 YFSETQ. The CDR3 contains 13 residues. Based on the CDR3 plus reference TRBV5-1 and TRBJ2-2, the full variable domain is KAGVTQTPRYLIKTRGQQVTLSCSPISGHRSVSWYQQTPGQGLQFLFEYFSETQRNKGNFPGRFSGRQFSNSRSEMNVSTLELGDSALYLCASSLSGAGELFFGEGSRLTVL.

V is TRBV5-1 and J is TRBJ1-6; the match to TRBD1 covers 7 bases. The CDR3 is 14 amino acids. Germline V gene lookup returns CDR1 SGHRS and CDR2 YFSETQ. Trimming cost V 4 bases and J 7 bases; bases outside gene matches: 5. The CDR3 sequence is CASSPLDRNSPLHF. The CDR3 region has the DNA TGCGCCAGCAGCCCCCTGGACAGGAATTCACCCCTCCACTTT.

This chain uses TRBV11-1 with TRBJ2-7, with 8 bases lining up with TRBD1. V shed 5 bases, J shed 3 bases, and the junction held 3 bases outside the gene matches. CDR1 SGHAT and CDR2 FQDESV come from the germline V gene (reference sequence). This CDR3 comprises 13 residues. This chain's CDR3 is CASSVTGGYEQYF. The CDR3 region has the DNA TGTGCCAGCAGCGTTACAGGGGGCTACGAGCAGTACTTC.

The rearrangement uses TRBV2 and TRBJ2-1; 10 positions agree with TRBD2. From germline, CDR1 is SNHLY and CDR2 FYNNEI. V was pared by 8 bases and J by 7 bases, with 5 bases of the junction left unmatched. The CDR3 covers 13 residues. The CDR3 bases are TGTGCCAGCGCTAGCGGGAGCCCAAATGAGCAGTTCTTC. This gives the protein CASASGSPNEQFF.

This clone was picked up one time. The CDR3 protein is CASSVSLSGGDTQYF. CDR3 in DNA: TGTGCCAGCAGCGTTTCCCTTTCAGGCGGAGATACGCAGTATTTT. The V gene is TRBV9, the J gene TRBJ2-3; D not resolved. This CDR3 has 15 residues. Germline V gene data show CDR1 as SGDLS and CDR2 as YYNGEE. The V end was cut by 2 bases, the J end by 5 bases, with 15 bases between. Filled out from reference TRBV9 and TRBJ2-3, the complete variable domain reads DSGVTQTPKHLITATGQRVTLRCSPRSGDLSVYWYQQSLDQGLQFLIQYYNGEERAKGNILERFSAQQFPDLHSELNLSSLELGDSALYFCASSVSLSGGDTQYFGPGTRLTVL.

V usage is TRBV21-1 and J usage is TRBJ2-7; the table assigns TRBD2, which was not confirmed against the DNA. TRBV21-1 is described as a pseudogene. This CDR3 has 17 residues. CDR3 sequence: CASSKRVPGGAIREQYF. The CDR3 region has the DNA TGTGCCAGCAGCAAAAGAGTCCCGGGGGGGGCAATTCGAGAGCAGTACTTC.